These 4 T cell receptor beta chains came from one sample sequenced in a study of blood T cell repertoires in COVID-19. TCRdb keeps only in-frame clones here, not all; method: immunoSEQ multiplex PCR. The sample yields approximately 210,000 clones, about nine tenths seen once. The sequencing input was PBMCs or T cells enriched from blood (not recorded which). The receptors were sampled from a man between 25 and 39 years old in a cohort exposed to, infected with or recovered from COVID-19 (not recorded which).

This chain links TRBV6-5 with TRBJ2-1; 10 bases agree with TRBD2. The CDR3 length is 15 residues. The V gene's germline CDR1 is MNHEY and CDR2 SVGAGI. J was trimmed by 6 bases and V by 6 bases; bases with no gene match: 8. CDR3 bases: TGTGCCAGCAGACTCGGGACTAGCGCTTTCAATGAGCAGTTCTTC. Translation: CASRLGTSAFNEQFF.

This clone occurred once. The V gene is TRBV4-1, the J gene TRBJ1-2; the D gene is possibly TRBD1 (5 bases). The V gene lost 0 bases and the J gene lost 8 bases, with 13 bases spanning the gap. Germline loops: CDR1 MGHRA, CDR2 YSYEKL. The CDR3 is 14 residues long. Here the CDR3 DNA reads TGCGCCAGCAGCCAAGATCGGGGGGTTCGGGGCTACACCTTC. Protein product: CASSQDRGVRGYTF.

CDR3 nucleotide sequence: TGTGCCAGCAGTTACTCTGGGACAGGATGGGACTATGGCTACACCTTC. Translation gives CASSYSGTGWDYGYTF. This chain uses TRBV6-2 or TRBV6-3 with TRBJ1-2, with 8 positions matching TRBD1. CDR1 is MNHEY, CDR2 SVGEGT, per germline. The CDR3 is 16 amino acids. Germline trimming cut 0 bases from V and 3 bases from J; bases unmatched to any gene: 6.

The chain joins TRBV28 to TRBJ1-1; TRBD1 matches 8 bases. Germline trimming cut 6 bases from V and 3 bases from J; bases unmatched to any gene: 6. Per the germline V gene, CDR1 is MDHEN and CDR2 is SYDVKM. The length of the CDR3 is 14 residues. The CDR3 here is CASSPDRADTEAFF. The CDR3 coding sequence is TGTGCCAGCAGCCCGGACAGGGCGGACACTGAAGCTTTCTTT.